Presented here are 5 T cell receptor beta chains from one specimen sequenced in a study of graft-versus-host responses after intestinal transplantation. Measured with immunoSEQ multiplex PCR; TCRdb has only the in-frame clones, and not every one. The repertoire holds 20,000 to 30,000 clones, 80% to 90% seen once, with over 0.85% in the top ten. The sequencing used PBMCs, collected nearly 470 days after intestinal transplant. The receptors derive from a human patient who received an intestinal transplant, so some T cells may come from the graft donor.

The V and J genes are TRBV6-5 and TRBJ2-7; 8 bases match TRBD1. Losses at the gene ends were 0 bases for V and 2 bases for J; bases not matched to a gene: 6. The germline V gene encodes CDR1 MNHEY and CDR2 SVGAGI. The CDR3 runs to 16 residues. CDR3 in DNA: TGTGCCAGCAGTTACTCGAACAGGGGGGCGCCCTACGAGCAGTACTTC. Amino acid sequence: CASSYSNRGAPYEQYF.

The chain combines TRBV27 with TRBJ2-2, with 9 positions matching TRBD2. This CDR3 is built from 15 residues. The junction had 3 bases not matched to a gene; V was cut back by 2 bases and J by 5 bases. Germline V gives CDR1 MNHEY, CDR2 SMNVEV (reference sequence). CDR3 sequence reads: CASSLAGGPTGELFF. The DNA of the CDR3 is TGTGCCAGCAGTTTAGCGGGAGGGCCGACCGGGGAGCTGTTTTTT.

A note on this clone: The junction departs from germline at one end; a sequencing error may be responsible. V usage is TRBV7-7 and J usage is TRBJ2-5, with 7 positions matching TRBD2. Germline values: CDR1 SSHAT, CDR2 FNYEAQ (reference sequence). The CDR3 is 15 residues long. The CDR3 protein is CASSLNSGGQETQYF. CDR3 in DNA: TGTGCTAGCAGCTTAAACTCGGGGGGTCAAGAGACCCAGTACTTC. The entire variable domain, with the rest obtained from reference TRBV7-7 and TRBJ2-5, is as follows: GAGVSQSPRYKVTKRGQDVTLRCDPISSHATLYWYQQALGQGPEFLTYFNYEAQPDKSGLPSDRFSAERPEGSISTLTIQRTEQRDSAMYRCASSLNSGGQETQYFGPGTRLLVL.

This clone occurred once. V gene TRBV15 combines with J gene TRBJ2-1, with TRBD2 matching 12 bases. V lost 0 bases to trimming and J lost 9 bases; unmatched junction nucleotides: 3. Germline-derived CDR1 and CDR2 are LNHNV and YYDKDF (reference sequence). CDR3 length: 15 amino acids. The CDR3 sequence: CATSRDGLAGIEQFF. In DNA form, the CDR3 reads TGTGCCACCAGCAGAGATGGACTAGCGGGAATTGAGCAGTTCTTC.

The chain combines TRBV4-1 with TRBJ2-3; 9 bases fit TRBD2. Germline values: CDR1 MGHRA, CDR2 YSYEKL. V gave up 5 bases and J gave up 2 bases; unmatched junction bases: 8. The CDR3 spans 16 residues. CDR3: CASSGILAGPTDTQYF. The CDR3 coding sequence is TGCGCCAGCAGCGGAATTCTAGCGGGGCCCACAGATACGCAGTATTTT.